Presented here are 31 T cell receptor beta chains from one specimen sequenced in a study of T-cell memory formation after mild COVID-19. TCRdb itself ran the 5' RACE reads through MiXCR, one entry per CDR3 protein. The repertoire holds about 310,000 distinct CDR3 sequences, with more than 15% as singletons. Input material: PBMCs or a T cell subset sorted from them (not recorded which). The receptors stem from a man aged 18-30 years who had mild COVID-19 (a few samples of this study predate the infection). Cell type and time point are not known.

The chain joins TRBV4-2 to TRBJ2-1; D possibly matches TRBD1 or TRBD2 (5 bases each). The CDR3 is 16 residues long. CDR1 LGHNA and CDR2 YNFKEQ come from the germline V gene. The V and J ends lost 3 bases and 1 base respectively, with 13 bases between them. The CDR3 region has the DNA TGTGCCAGCAGCCATTCCGGGACCTCGTCCTACAATGAGCAGTTCTTC. The encoded protein is CASSHSGTSSYNEQFF.

The V call is TRBV18, the J call TRBJ1-2; 7 positions match TRBD1. Trimming at V came to 2 bases and at J to 1 base, leaving 4 bases not matched to a gene. Looked up from germline, CDR1 is KGHSH and CDR2 is LQKENI. The CDR3 is made up of 15 amino acids. The CDR3 DNA sequence: TGTGCCAGCTCACCAGGGACAGTTGATAACTATGGCTACACCTTC. It specifies CASSPGTVDNYGYTF. Variable domain in full (rest from reference TRBV18 and TRBJ1-2): NAGVMQNPRHLVRRRGQEARLRCSPMKGHSHVYWYRQLPEEGLKFMVYLQKENIIDESGMPKERFSAEFPKEGPSILRIQQVVRGDSAAYFCASSPGTVDNYGYTFGSGTRLTVV.

The chain couples TRBV5-1 to TRBJ2-1; 9 positions agree with TRBD1. Germline loops: CDR1 SGHRS, CDR2 YFSETQ. The CDR3 extends over 15 amino acids. Trimming took 0 bases from V and 8 from J; bases not matched to a gene: 6. CDR3 region: CASSLATGGIHEQFF. As DNA, the CDR3 is TGCGCCAGCAGCTTGGCGACAGGGGGGATCCATGAGCAGTTCTTC.

J is TRBJ2-7 and V is TRBV7-2; TRBD1 matches 11 bases. The junction had 6 bases not matched to a gene; V was cut back by 5 bases and J by 6 bases. The CDR3 totals 14 residues. CDR1 and CDR2 (germline): SGHTA, FQGNSA. CDR3 nucleotide sequence: TGTGCCAGCAGCAGGACAGGGGGCGATCCCGAGCAGTACTTC. Translating it yields CASSRTGGDPEQYF.

This clonotype was observed a few times. The CDR3: CASSLREQGGETQYF. The CDR3 DNA follows: TGTGCCAGCAGCCTCCGGGAGCAAGGAGGAGAGACCCAGTACTTC. This sequence joins TRBV5-4 and TRBJ2-5, with D possibly TRBD2 on 6 matching bases. Germline loops: CDR1 SGHNT, CDR2 YYREEE (reference sequence). This CDR3 has 15 residues. With 4 bases removed from V and 4 bases from J, the gap between germline ends came to 17 bases.

The table lists this clonotype with many counts. The chain couples TRBV12-3 or TRBV12-4 to TRBJ1-5; 12 bases map to TRBD1. Unmatched junction bases numbered 5, after V lost 4 bases and J lost 4 bases. The CDR3 has 16 residues. This CDR3 is CASSYGDRGRNQPQHF. CDR3 DNA: TGTGCCAGCAGTTATGGGGACAGGGGGCGAAATCAGCCCCAGCATTTT.

This clonotype was found many times. This chain uses TRBV4-1 with TRBJ1-4; D not certain. Trimming pared 4 bases from V and 6 bases from J, leaving 9 bases between. The CDR3 is 13 amino acids. Germline V gene data show CDR1 as MGHRA and CDR2 as YSYEKL. The CDR3 loop is CASSPRLYEKLFF. CDR3 coding DNA: TGCGCCAGCAGCCCCAGACTGTATGAAAAACTGTTTTTT.

The sample holds a few counts of this clonotype. This chain joins TRBV6-5 and TRBJ1-1; TRBD1 matches 7 bases. The CDR3 consists of 14 residues. The ends lost 6 bases at V and 5 bases at J; junction bases unmatched: 9. Looked up from germline, CDR1 is MNHEY and CDR2 is SVGAGI. The CDR3 DNA sequence: TGTGCCAGCAGATTACAGGGGTCGGGAACTGAAGCTTTCTTT. Its protein is CASRLQGSGTEAFF.

This clonotype has more than one count but fewer than ten. CDR3 nucleotide sequence: TGCAGTGCTCCCCAGGGCACTAGCGGAGAGCAGTACTTC. Translating gives CSAPQGTSGEQYF. The chain joins TRBV20-1 to TRBJ2-7; 8 bases line up with TRBD2. J gave up 7 bases and V 5 bases, and 10 bases lay outside the gene matches. Germline-derived CDR1 and CDR2 are DFQATT and SNEGSKA (reference sequence). The CDR3 is made up of 13 amino acids.

The rearrangement links TRBV7-2 to TRBJ2-3, with unresolved D. Trimming took off 5 bases at V and 6 bases at J, with 6 bases between the two ends. The CDR3 has 11 residues. Germline-derived CDR1 and CDR2 are SGHTA and FQGNSA. CDR3 residues: CASSASDTQYF. DNA for the CDR3: TGTGCCAGCAGCGCGTCCGATACGCAGTATTTT.

This clonotype was recorded a few times. The chain combines TRBV9 with TRBJ1-1, with D hard to call. V shed 3 bases and J shed 1 base, with 4 bases lying between them. The CDR3 consists of 12 residues. Germline V gene lookup returns CDR1 SGDLS and CDR2 YYNGEE. The CDR3 reads CASSEQNTEAFF. Written as DNA, the CDR3 is TGTGCCAGCAGCGAACAGAACACTGAAGCTTTCTTT. The full variable domain, completed using reference TRBV9 and TRBJ1-1, is DSGVTQTPKHLITATGQRVTLRCSPRSGDLSVYWYQQSLDQGLQFLIQYYNGEERAKGNILERFSAQQFPDLHSELNLSSLELGDSALYFCASSEQNTEAFFGQGTRLTVV.

This clonotype has more than one count but fewer than ten. The chain recombines TRBV12-3 or TRBV12-4 with TRBJ1-5, with D possibly TRBD1 on 6 matching bases. The CDR3 has 14 residues. The ends were cut back, 6 bases at V and 3 bases at J, with 12 bases in the middle. Here the CDR3 reads CASSLQGHNQPQHF. The CDR3 DNA is TGTGCCAGCAGCCTACAGGGCCACAATCAGCCCCAGCATTTT.

There are many counts of this clonotype. The rearrangement joins TRBV29-1 to TRBJ2-1, with D perhaps matching TRBD2 (5 bases). In germline, CDR1 is SQVTM, CDR2 ANQGSEA. V gave up 0 bases and J gave up 0 bases, with 12 bases separating them. The CDR3 consists of 16 residues. The CDR3 protein is CSVEEDRGRSYNEQFF. The DNA for the CDR3 is TGCAGCGTTGAAGAAGATCGCGGGCGCTCCTACAATGAGCAGTTCTTC.

This clonotype was counted between two and nine times. The chain combines TRBV5-1 with TRBJ2-5, with D possibly TRBD2 on 5 matching bases. This CDR3 spans 13 amino acids. CDR1 SGHRS and CDR2 YFSETQ come from the germline V gene. With 5 bases removed from V and 5 bases from J, the gap between germline ends came to 13 bases. The CDR3: CASSSISGETQYF. The CDR3 region has the DNA TGCGCCAGCAGTTCAATCTCGGGGGAGACCCAGTACTTC.

Many counts were recorded for this clonotype. A read error may account for a junction end that differs from germline. The V and J genes are TRBV7-7 and TRBJ2-3; possible D gene TRBD1, 5 bases. The CDR3 is 14 residues long. Germline V CDR1 and CDR2: SSHAT, FNYEAQ (reference sequence). CDR3 region: CASSLGRGADTQYF. CDR3 DNA sequence: TGTGCTAGCAGCTTAGGAAGGGGCGCAGATACGCAGTATTTT.

This clonotype was detected ten times or more. This chain links TRBV24-1 with TRBJ2-1, with unresolved D. Germline assignment: CDR1 KGHDR and CDR2 SFDVKD. V lost 0 bases to trimming and J lost 8 bases, with 1 base between them. The CDR3 contains 11 residues. The CDR3 protein is CATSDLDEQFF. For the CDR3, the DNA is TGTGCCACCAGTGATTTGGATGAGCAGTTCTTC.

This clonotype was observed at least ten times. The chain links TRBV6-5 to TRBJ2-6; D is unclear. V gave up 2 bases and J gave up 2 bases, with 7 bases separating them. The germline gives CDR1 MNHEY, CDR2 SVGAGI. CDR3 length: 15 residues. The CDR3 coding sequence is TGTGCCAGCAGTTACGGCAGGCCTGGGGCCAACGTCCTGACTTTC. Translating gives CASSYGRPGANVLTF.

The sample holds a few counts of this clonotype. The rearrangement links TRBV4-3 to TRBJ2-2, with 13 bases matching TRBD2. CDR3 size: 16 residues. Germline V gene lookup returns CDR1 LGHNA and CDR2 YSLEER. V gave up 4 bases and J gave up 3 bases; unmatched junction bases: 2. In DNA form, the CDR3 reads TGCGCCAGCAGCCGAGGACTAGCGGGAGACACCGGGGAGCTGTTTTTT. It is translated as CASSRGLAGDTGELFF.

This clonotype appeared a few times. The gene calls are TRBV3-1 and TRBJ2-5; no reliable D call. V gave up 0 bases and J gave up 4 bases, with 12 bases separating them. CDR1 LGHDT and CDR2 YNNKEL come from the germline V gene (reference sequence). CDR3 length: 15 amino acids. Written as DNA, the CDR3 is TGTGCCAGCAGCCAAGATCATTCCAGAAGAGAGACCCAGTACTTC. Its translation is CASSQDHSRRETQYF.

This clonotype was detected many times. The V call is TRBV20-1, the J call TRBJ1-3, with D tentatively TRBD1 (6 bases). Germline CDR1 and CDR2: DFQATT and SNEGSKA (reference sequence). Deletions cut 5 bases from V and 0 bases from J, with 14 bases between. This CDR3 spans 15 amino acids. CDR3 in amino acids: CSAGRQALSGNTIYF. DNA for the CDR3: TGCAGTGCTGGAAGACAGGCCCTCTCTGGAAACACCATATATTTT.

A few counts support this clonotype. The genes are TRBV20-1 and TRBJ2-5, with D unresolved. Looked up from germline, CDR1 is DFQATT and CDR2 is SNEGSKA (reference sequence). Trimming left V 5 bases short and J 6 bases short, with 10 bases between. This CDR3 has 11 residues. CDR3 region: CSAPLAKTQYF. The CDR3 bases are TGCAGTGCTCCCCTTGCCAAGACCCAGTACTTC.

The chain employs TRBV4-1 and TRBJ2-5; 9 bases are shared with TRBD2. The CDR3 is made up of 19 amino acids. CDR1 is MGHRA, CDR2 YSYEKL, per germline. The junction had 18 bases not matched to a gene; V was cut back by 0 bases and J by 7 bases. In DNA form, the CDR3 reads TGCGCCAGCAGCCAAGAGAATAGCGGGGGTATTGTTTTATCAGGGACCCAGTACTTC. Amino acids: CASSQENSGGIVLSGTQYF.

This clonotype was seen ten or more times. The CDR3, as DNA: TGCGCCAGCAGCTTGGCCGAGGGGGGGATCCAAGAGACCCAGTACTTC. The encoded protein is CASSLAEGGIQETQYF. The chain recombines TRBV5-1 with TRBJ2-5; tentative D call: TRBD2 (7 bases). The CDR3 runs 16 residues. The germline V gene encodes CDR1 SGHRS and CDR2 YFSETQ. V lost 0 bases and J lost 1, with 13 bases in between.

The V and J genes are TRBV27 and TRBJ2-7; no reliable D call. V was pared by 5 bases and J by 0 bases, with 14 bases between. CDR3 length: 15 amino acids. The germline V gene has CDR1 MNHEY and CDR2 SMNVEV (reference sequence). Here the CDR3 DNA reads TGTGCCAGCAGTGTACAGTCTTCGAGCTCCTACGAGCAGTACTTC. As protein: CASSVQSSSSYEQYF.

The V and J genes are TRBV20-1 and TRBJ2-7; no reliable D call. V lost 1 base, J lost 6 bases, and 13 bases lay in between. There are 13 residues in the CDR3. CDR1 is DFQATT, CDR2 SNEGSKA, per germline (reference sequence). The CDR3 DNA reads as TGCAGTGCTAGAGCCCCCTCTTCTTTCGAGCAGTACGTC. This sequence encodes CSARAPSSFEQYV.

The chain uses TRBV7-3 and TRBJ1-1, with 7 bases identical to TRBD1. Unmatched junction bases numbered 4, after V lost 2 bases and J lost 1 base. Per germline, CDR1 SGHTA and CDR2 FQGTGA. The CDR3 is made up of 15 amino acids. The CDR3 loop is CASSLYRGQNTEAFF. The CDR3 DNA reads as TGTGCCAGCAGCTTATACAGGGGTCAGAACACTGAAGCTTTCTTT.

The chain combines TRBV7-9 with TRBJ2-2; 9 bases map to TRBD2. Germline V lookup: CDR1 SEHNR, CDR2 FQNEAQ (reference sequence). The CDR3 covers 19 residues. With 2 bases clipped from V and 1 base from J, the junction kept 11 bases outside the gene matches. The CDR3 nucleotides are TGTGCCAGCAGCTTAAGAGTTAGCGGGGGCCTACAGAACACCGGGGAGCTGTTTTTT. Protein sequence: CASSLRVSGGLQNTGELFF.

This clonotype was detected only once. The chain couples TRBV5-5 to TRBJ2-3, with TRBD2 identical over 8 bases. The germline V gene has CDR1 SGHKS and CDR2 YYEKEE (reference sequence). After removal of 6 bases from V and 0 bases from J, the junction contained 9 bases not matched to a gene. The CDR3 length is 16 residues. The CDR3 loop is CASTMQAGASTDTQYF. Written as DNA, the CDR3 is TGTGCCAGCACCATGCAAGCGGGGGCGAGCACAGATACGCAGTATTTT.

This clonotype was detected a few times. The chain couples TRBV7-9 to TRBJ1-6, with a weak D call TRBD1 (6 bases). Trimming removed 5 bases at V and 6 bases at J, with 14 bases between. Germline CDR1 is SEHNR and CDR2 is FQNEAQ (reference sequence). The CDR3 runs to 15 residues. CDR3 residues: CASSPDRTANSPLHF. The CDR3 nucleotides read TGTGCCAGCAGCCCGGACCGGACAGCTAATTCACCCCTCCACTTT.

This chain links TRBV5-1 with TRBJ2-3; D call uncertain. V was pared by 2 bases and J by 5 bases, with 15 bases between. The CDR3 has 15 residues. Germline lookup yields CDR1 SGHRS and CDR2 YFSETQ. For the CDR3, the DNA is TGCGCCAGCAGCTTCATCGCCGGAGAGGAAGATACGCAGTATTTT. Its translation is CASSFIAGEEDTQYF.

This clonotype was counted only a few times. The chain links TRBV27 to TRBJ2-2; unclear D gene. V lost 2 bases and J 5 bases, leaving 12 bases between the germline ends. In germline, CDR1 is MNHEY, CDR2 SMNVEV (reference sequence). CDR3 length: 15 residues. In nucleotides, the CDR3 is TGTGCCAGCAGTTTAACGTTCAGTCGGACCGGGGAGCTGTTTTTT. As protein: CASSLTFSRTGELFF.